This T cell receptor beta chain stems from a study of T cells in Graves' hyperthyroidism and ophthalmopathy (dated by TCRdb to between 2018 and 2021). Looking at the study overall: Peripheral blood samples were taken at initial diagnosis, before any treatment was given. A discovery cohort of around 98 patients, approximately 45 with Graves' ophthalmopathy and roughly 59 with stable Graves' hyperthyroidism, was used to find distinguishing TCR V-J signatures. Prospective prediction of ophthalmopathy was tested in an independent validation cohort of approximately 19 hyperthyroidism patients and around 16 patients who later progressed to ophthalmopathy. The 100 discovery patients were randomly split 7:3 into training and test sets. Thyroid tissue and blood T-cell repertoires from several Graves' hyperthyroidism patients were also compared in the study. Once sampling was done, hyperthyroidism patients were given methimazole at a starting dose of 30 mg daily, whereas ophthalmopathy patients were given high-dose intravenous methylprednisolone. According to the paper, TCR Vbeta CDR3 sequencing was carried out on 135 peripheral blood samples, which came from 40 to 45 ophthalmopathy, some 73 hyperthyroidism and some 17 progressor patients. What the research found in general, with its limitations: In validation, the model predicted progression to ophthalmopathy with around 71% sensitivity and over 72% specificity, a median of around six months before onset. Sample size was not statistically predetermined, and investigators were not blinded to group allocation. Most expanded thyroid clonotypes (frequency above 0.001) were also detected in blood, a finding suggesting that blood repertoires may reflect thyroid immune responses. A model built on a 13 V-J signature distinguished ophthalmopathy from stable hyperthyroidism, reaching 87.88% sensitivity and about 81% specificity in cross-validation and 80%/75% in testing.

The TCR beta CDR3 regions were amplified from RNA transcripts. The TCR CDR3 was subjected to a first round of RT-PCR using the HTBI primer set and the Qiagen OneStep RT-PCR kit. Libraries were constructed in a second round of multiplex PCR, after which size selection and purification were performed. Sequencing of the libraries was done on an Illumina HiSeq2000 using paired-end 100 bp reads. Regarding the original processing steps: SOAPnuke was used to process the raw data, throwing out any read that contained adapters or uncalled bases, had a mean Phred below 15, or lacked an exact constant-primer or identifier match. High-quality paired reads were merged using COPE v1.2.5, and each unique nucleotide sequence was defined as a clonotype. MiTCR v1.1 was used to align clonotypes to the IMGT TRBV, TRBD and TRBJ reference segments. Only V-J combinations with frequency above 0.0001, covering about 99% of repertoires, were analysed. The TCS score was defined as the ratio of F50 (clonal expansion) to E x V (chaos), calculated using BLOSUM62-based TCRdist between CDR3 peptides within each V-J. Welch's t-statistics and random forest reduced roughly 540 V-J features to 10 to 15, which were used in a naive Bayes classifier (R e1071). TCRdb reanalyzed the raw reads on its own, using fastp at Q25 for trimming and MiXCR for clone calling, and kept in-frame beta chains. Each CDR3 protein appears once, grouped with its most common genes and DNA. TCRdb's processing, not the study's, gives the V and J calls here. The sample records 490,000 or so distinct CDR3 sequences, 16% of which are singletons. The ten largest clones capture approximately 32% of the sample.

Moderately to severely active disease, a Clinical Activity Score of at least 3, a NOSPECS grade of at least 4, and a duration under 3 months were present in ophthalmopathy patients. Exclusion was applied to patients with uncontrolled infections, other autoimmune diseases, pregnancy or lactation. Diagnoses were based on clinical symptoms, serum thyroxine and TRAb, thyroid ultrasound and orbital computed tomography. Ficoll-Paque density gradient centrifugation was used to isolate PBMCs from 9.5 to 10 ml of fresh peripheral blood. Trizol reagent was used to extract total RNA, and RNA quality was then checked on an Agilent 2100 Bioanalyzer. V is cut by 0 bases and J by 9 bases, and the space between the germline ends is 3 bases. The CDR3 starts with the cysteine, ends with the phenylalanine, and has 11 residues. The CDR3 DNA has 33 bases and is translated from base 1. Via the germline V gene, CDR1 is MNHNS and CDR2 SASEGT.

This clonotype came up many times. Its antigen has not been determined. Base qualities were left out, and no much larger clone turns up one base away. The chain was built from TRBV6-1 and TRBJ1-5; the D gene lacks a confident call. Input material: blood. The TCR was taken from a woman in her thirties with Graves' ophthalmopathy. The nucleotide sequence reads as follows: TGTGCCAGCAGTGAAGCATGGCCCCAGCATTTT. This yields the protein CASSEAWPQHF.